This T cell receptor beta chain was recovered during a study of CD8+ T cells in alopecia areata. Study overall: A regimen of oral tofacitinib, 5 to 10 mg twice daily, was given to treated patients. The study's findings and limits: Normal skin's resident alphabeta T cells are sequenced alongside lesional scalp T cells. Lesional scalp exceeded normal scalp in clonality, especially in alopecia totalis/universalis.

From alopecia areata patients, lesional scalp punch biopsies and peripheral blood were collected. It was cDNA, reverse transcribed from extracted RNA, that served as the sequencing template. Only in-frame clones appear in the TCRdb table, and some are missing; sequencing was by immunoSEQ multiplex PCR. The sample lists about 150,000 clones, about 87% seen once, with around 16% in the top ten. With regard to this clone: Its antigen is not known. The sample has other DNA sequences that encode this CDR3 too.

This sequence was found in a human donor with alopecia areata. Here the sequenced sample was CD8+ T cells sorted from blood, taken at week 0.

For the CDR3, the DNA is TGCGCCAGCAGCCAGGAAGACACGCTCACCGGGGAGCTGTTTTTT. Its translation is CASSQEDTLTGELFF. This chain connects TRBV4-1 to TRBJ2-2; D is unresolved. This CDR3 spans 15 amino acids. Trimming cost V 3 bases and J 4 bases, with 12 bases left between them. The germline V gene encodes CDR1 MGHRA and CDR2 YSYEKL.